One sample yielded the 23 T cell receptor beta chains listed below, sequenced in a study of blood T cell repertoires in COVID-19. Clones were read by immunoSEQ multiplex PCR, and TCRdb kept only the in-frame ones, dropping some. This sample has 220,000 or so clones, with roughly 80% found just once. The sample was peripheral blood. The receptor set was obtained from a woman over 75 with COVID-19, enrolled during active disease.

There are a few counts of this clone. The CDR3 DNA sequence: TGCAGTGCCCCCAGGGGTCCCAGTCAATTCTTC. Translated, it gives CSAPRGPSQFF. This chain uses TRBV20-1 with TRBJ2-1; perhaps TRBD1 as D (6 bases). In germline, CDR1 is DFQATT, CDR2 SNEGSKA (reference sequence). The CDR3 has 11 residues. V was pared by 6 bases and J by 16 bases, with 19 bases between.

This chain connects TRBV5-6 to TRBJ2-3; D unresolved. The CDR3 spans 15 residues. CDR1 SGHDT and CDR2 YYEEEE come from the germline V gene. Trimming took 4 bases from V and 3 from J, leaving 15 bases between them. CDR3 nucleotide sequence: TGTGCCAGCAGCCAGCTAGGAGTCCCTACAGATACGCAGTATTTT. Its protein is CASSQLGVPTDTQYF.

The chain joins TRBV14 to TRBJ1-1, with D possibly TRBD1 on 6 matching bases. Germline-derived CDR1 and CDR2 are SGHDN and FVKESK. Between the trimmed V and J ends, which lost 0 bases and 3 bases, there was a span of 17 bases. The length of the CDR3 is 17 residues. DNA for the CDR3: TGTGCCAGCAGCCAAGAAAGGGCCGCCAGGGGCTACACTGAAGCTTTCTTT. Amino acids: CASSQERAARGYTEAFF.

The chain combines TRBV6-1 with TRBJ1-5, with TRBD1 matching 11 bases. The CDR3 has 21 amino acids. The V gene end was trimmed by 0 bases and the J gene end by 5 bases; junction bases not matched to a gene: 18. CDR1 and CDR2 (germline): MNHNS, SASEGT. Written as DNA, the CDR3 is TGTGCCAGCAGTGAAGCCCAGGACAGGGGGCGCTTAGAATACCGAGATCAGCCCCAGCATTTT. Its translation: CASSEAQDRGRLEYRDQPQHF.

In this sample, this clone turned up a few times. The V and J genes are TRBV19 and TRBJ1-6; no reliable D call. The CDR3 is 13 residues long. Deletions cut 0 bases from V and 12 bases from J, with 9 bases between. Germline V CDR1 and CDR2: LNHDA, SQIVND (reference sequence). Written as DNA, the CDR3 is TGTGCCAGTAGTATAGAGCGGGGTGGACCCCTCCACTTT. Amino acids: CASSIERGGPLHF.

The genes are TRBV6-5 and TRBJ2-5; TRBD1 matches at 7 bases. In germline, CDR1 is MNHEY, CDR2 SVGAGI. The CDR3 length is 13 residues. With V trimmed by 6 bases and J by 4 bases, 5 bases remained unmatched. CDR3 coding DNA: TGTGCCAGCAGCCGTAACAGGGGAGAGACCCAGTACTTC. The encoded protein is CASSRNRGETQYF.

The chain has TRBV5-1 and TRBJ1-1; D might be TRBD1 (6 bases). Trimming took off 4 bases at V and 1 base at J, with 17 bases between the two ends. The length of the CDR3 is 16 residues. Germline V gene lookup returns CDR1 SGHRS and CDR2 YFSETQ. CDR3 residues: CASSMGQDLRNTEAFF. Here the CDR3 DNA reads TGCGCCAGCAGCATGGGACAAGATCTAAGGAACACTGAAGCTTTCTTT.

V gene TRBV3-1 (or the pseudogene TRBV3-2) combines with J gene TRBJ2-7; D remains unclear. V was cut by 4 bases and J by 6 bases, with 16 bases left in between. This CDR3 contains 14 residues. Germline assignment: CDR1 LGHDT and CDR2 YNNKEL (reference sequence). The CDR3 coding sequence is TGTGCCAGCAGCCCCCCGGGTCCCCACCTCGAGCAGTACTTC. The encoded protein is CASSPPGPHLEQYF.

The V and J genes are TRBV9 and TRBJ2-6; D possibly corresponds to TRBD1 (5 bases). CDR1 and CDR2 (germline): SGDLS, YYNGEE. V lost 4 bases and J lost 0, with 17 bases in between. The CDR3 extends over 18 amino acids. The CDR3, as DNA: TGTGCCAGCAGCTTAACTGGGGCGGCTGTCTCTGGGGCCAACGTCCTGACTTTC. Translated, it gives CASSLTGAAVSGANVLTF.

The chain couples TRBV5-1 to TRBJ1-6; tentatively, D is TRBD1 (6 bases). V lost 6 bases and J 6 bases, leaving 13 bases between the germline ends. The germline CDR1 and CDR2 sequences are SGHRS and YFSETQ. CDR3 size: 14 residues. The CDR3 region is CASKRTELNSPLHF. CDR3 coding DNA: TGCGCCAGCAAGAGGACAGAGCTTAATTCACCCCTCCACTTT. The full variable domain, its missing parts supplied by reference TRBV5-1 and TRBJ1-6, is KAGVTQTPRYLIKTRGQQVTLSCSPISGHRSVSWYQQTPGQGLQFLFEYFSETQRNKGNFPGRFSGRQFSNSRSEMNVSTLELGDSALYLCASKRTELNSPLHFGNGTRLTVT.

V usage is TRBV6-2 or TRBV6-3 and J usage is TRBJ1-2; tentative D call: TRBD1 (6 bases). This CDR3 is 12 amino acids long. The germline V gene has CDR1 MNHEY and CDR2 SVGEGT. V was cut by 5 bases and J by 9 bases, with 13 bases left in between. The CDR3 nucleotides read TGTGCCAGCAGTACAGGGAGCCTCAGCTACACCTTC. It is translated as CASSTGSLSYTF.

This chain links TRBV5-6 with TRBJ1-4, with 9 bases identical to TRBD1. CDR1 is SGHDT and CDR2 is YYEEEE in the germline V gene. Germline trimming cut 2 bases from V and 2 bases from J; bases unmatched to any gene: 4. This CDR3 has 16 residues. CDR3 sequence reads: CASSLQGAVTNEKLFF. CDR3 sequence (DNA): TGTGCCAGCAGCTTACAGGGGGCCGTCACTAATGAAAAACTGTTTTTT.

CDR3 in DNA: TGTGCCAGCAGTTACGGGCAGGGCGGTGGCTACACCTTC. Protein product: CASSYGQGGGYTF. The V call is TRBV6-5, the J call TRBJ1-2; D might be TRBD1 (5 bases). Germline CDR1 reads MNHEY; CDR2 reads SVGAGI. This CDR3 region has 13 residues. V was cut by 2 bases and J by 7 bases, with 11 bases left in between.

Here the CDR3 reads CASSIGRSNTEAFF. The DNA for the CDR3 is TGTGCCAGTAGTATAGGTCGGTCGAACACTGAAGCTTTCTTT. The V and J genes are TRBV19 and TRBJ1-1, with D hard to call. This CDR3 comprises 14 residues. The V and J ends lost 1 base and 1 base respectively, with 7 bases between them. CDR1 and CDR2 from the germline V gene are LNHDA and SQIVND (reference sequence).

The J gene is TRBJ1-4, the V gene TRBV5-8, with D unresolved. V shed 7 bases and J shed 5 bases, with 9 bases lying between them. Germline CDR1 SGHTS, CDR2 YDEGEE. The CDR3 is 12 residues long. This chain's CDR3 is CASLSRNEKLFF. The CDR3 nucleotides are TGTGCCAGCCTGAGCAGGAATGAAAAACTGTTTTTT. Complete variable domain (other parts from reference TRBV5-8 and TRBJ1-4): EAGVTQSPTHLIKTRGQQATLRCSPISGHTSVYWYQQALGLGLQFLLWYDEGEERNRGNFPPRFSGRQFPNYSSELNVNALELEDSALYLCASLSRNEKLFFGSGTQLSVL.

CDR3 sequence: CASSQLGAGGYTF. The CDR3 region has the DNA TGTGCCAGCAGCCAGTTGGGGGCTGGGGGCTACACCTTC. The chain employs TRBV3-1 (or the pseudogene TRBV3-2) and TRBJ1-2, with a weak D call TRBD1 (6 bases). The length of the CDR3 is 13 residues. CDR1 and CDR2 (germline): LGHDT, YNNKEL (reference sequence). Deletions cut 3 bases from V and 8 bases from J, with 13 bases between.

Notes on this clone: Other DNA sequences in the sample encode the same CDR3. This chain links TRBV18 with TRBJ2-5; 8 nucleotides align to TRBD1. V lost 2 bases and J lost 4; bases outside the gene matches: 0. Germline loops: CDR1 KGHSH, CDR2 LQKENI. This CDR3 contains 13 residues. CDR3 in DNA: TGTGCCAGCTCACCAGGACAGGGAGAGACCCAGTACTTC. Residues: CASSPGQGETQYF. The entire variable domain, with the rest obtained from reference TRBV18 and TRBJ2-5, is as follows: NAGVMQNPRHLVRRRGQEARLRCSPMKGHSHVYWYRQLPEEGLKFMVYLQKENIIDESGMPKERFSAEFPKEGPSILRIQQVVRGDSAAYFCASSPGQGETQYFGPGTRLLVL.

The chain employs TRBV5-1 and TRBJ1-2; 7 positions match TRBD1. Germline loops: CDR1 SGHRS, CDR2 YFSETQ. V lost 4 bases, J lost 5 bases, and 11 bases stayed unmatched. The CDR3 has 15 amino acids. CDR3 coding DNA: TGCGCCAGCAGCGGGATGACAGGGTCTAGGTATGGCTACACCTTC. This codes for CASSGMTGSRYGYTF.

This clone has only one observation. The CDR3 DNA reads TGTGCCAGTAGTATATCCAGGGGGGATCAGCCCCAGCATTTT. The encoded protein is CASSISRGDQPQHF. V usage is TRBV19 and J usage is TRBJ1-5, with TRBD1 matching over 7 bases. The CDR3 contains 14 residues. Looked up from germline, CDR1 is LNHDA and CDR2 is SQIVND (reference sequence). The V segment lost 2 bases and the J segment 5 bases; nucleotides outside the gene matches: 3.

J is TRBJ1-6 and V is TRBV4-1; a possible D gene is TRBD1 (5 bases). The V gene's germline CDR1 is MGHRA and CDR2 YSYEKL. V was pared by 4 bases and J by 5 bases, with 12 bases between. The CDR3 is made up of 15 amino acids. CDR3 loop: CASSLRGGDNSPLHF. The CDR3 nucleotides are TGCGCCAGCAGCCTAAGGGGAGGGGATAATTCACCCCTCCACTTT.

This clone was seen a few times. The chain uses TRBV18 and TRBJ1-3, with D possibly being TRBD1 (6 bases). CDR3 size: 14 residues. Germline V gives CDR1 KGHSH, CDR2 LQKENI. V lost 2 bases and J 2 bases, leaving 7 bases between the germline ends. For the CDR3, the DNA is TGTGCCAGCTCACCAGGGGGCCCTGGAAACACCATATATTTT. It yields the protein CASSPGGPGNTIYF.

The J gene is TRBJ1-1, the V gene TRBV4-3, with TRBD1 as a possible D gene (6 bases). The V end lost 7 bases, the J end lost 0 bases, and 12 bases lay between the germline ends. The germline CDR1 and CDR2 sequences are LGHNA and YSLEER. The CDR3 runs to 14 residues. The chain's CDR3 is CASTTGPLNTEAFF. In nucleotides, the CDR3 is TGCGCCAGCACAACAGGGCCATTGAACACTGAAGCTTTCTTT.

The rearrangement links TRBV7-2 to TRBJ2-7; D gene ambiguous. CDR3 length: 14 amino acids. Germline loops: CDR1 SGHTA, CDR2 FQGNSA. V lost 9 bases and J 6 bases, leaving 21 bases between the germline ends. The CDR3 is CASRVVPQSGEQYF. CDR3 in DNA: TGTGCCAGTCGGGTCGTCCCCCAGTCGGGCGAGCAGTACTTC.